One sample yielded the 15 T cell receptor beta chains listed below, sequenced in a study of T cells in Graves' hyperthyroidism and ophthalmopathy. RNA transcripts yielded amplified TCR beta CDR3 regions. Initially, a first-round RT-PCR of the TCR CDR3 employed the HTBI primer set. TCRdb used MiXCR to reprocess the multiplex PCR reads, holding one entry per CDR3 protein. In the table there are around 500,000 distinct CDR3 sequences, around 14% of which are singletons. Sequencing was carried out using blood. Every receptor here comes from a woman aged 18-30 years with Graves' hyperthyroidism.

This clonotype was found a few times. The chain uses TRBV11-2 and TRBJ1-3, with 7 positions matching TRBD1. The CDR3 consists of 14 residues. From germline, CDR1 is SGHAT and CDR2 FQNNGV. Germline trimming cut 8 bases from V and 0 bases from J; bases unmatched to any gene: 4. CDR3 in DNA: TGTGCCAGCGCCGGGACAGCCTCTGGAAACACCATATATTTT. It encodes CASAGTASGNTIYF.

In this sample, this clonotype turned up many times. The chain combines TRBV19 with TRBJ2-5; TRBD2 agrees at 8 bases. There are 14 residues in the CDR3. Unmatched junction bases numbered 6, after V lost 5 bases and J lost 4 bases. Germline V gene sequence: CDR1 LNHDA, CDR2 SQIVND (reference sequence). This chain's CDR3 is CASSPRREGETQYF. Written as DNA, the CDR3 is TGTGCCAGTAGTCCGCGACGGGAGGGAGAGACCCAGTACTTC.

There are a few counts of this clonotype. This chain uses TRBV20-1 with TRBJ2-7; 9 nucleotides agree with TRBD1. V gave up 0 bases and J gave up 3 bases; unmatched junction bases: 9. There are 16 residues in the CDR3. Per the germline V gene, CDR1 is DFQATT and CDR2 is SNEGSKA (reference sequence). CDR3: CSARDPATGGDYEQYF. Here the CDR3 DNA reads TGCAGTGCTAGAGACCCCGCGACAGGGGGAGACTACGAGCAGTACTTC.

The table lists this clonotype with a few counts. This chain uses TRBV15 with TRBJ2-1, with TRBD2 identical over 10 bases. V shed 0 bases and J 8 bases; nucleotides not matched to a gene: 13. The CDR3 length is 18 residues. The V gene's germline CDR1 is LNHNV and CDR2 YYDKDF (reference sequence). The chain's CDR3 is CATSRDLGYLAGADEQFF. In DNA form, the CDR3 reads TGTGCCACCAGCAGAGATCTGGGTTACCTAGCGGGAGCGGATGAGCAGTTCTTC.

This clonotype was detected ten times or more. The gene calls are TRBV12-3 or TRBV12-4 and TRBJ2-7; D gene unclear. The V gene lost 4 bases and the J gene lost 7 bases, with 17 bases spanning the gap. The CDR3 covers 14 residues. The CDR3 DNA reads as TGTGCCAGCAGTTCCCTTCCTCCACCCGCAGAGCAGTACTTC. It yields the protein CASSSLPPPAEQYF.

This clonotype has at least ten counts. V usage is TRBV27 and J usage is TRBJ1-6, with 7 bases aligning to TRBD1. Germline trimming cut 4 bases from V and 10 bases from J; bases unmatched to any gene: 4. The CDR3 length is 13 residues. Per germline, CDR1 MNHEY and CDR2 SMNVEV (reference sequence). CDR3 amino acids: CASSSTGTSPLHF. Written as DNA, the CDR3 is TGTGCCAGCAGTTCGACAGGGACCTCACCCCTCCACTTT.

This clonotype was recorded many times. The genes are TRBV9 and TRBJ2-1; 11 positions match TRBD2. Losses at the gene ends were 3 bases for V and 7 bases for J; bases not matched to a gene: 15. Germline lookup yields CDR1 SGDLS and CDR2 YYNGEE. The CDR3 covers 18 residues. CDR3 loop: CASSGRGALAGVRNEQFF. In DNA form, the CDR3 reads TGTGCCAGCAGCGGGCGGGGGGCACTAGCGGGAGTTAGGAATGAGCAGTTCTTC.

The rearrangement uses TRBV20-1 and TRBJ2-5, with TRBD2 matching 9 bases. CDR3 length: 14 residues. V shed 5 bases and J 9 bases; nucleotides not matched to a gene: 13. CDR1 and CDR2 from the germline V gene are DFQATT and SNEGSKA (reference sequence). In nucleotides, the CDR3 is TGCAGTGCTTTACTAGCGGGCGCGGTGTTGGCCCAGTACTTC. Its protein product is CSALLAGAVLAQYF.

This clonotype has at least ten counts. The chain has TRBV18 and TRBJ2-5, with 9 bases matching TRBD2. V lost 1 base, J lost 2 bases, and 2 bases stayed unmatched. Germline V gene sequence: CDR1 KGHSH, CDR2 LQKENI. CDR3 size: 15 residues. In DNA form, the CDR3 reads TGTGCCAGCTCACCACGACTAGCGGAACAAGAGACCCAGTACTTC. It is translated as CASSPRLAEQETQYF.

This clonotype was seen repeatedly, ten times or more. V and J are TRBV9 and TRBJ2-5; unclear D gene. V was pared by 0 bases and J by 3 bases, with 6 bases between. CDR1 and CDR2 from the germline V gene are SGDLS and YYNGEE. This CDR3 is built from 13 residues. The DNA of the CDR3 is TGTGCCAGCAGCGTAGCACGGGAAGAGACCCAGTACTTC. Amino acid sequence: CASSVAREETQYF.

The chain combines TRBV29-1 with TRBJ2-3; D gene unclear. In germline, CDR1 is SQVTM, CDR2 ANQGSEA. Trimming left V 7 bases short and J 4 bases short, with 6 bases between. CDR3 length: 10 residues. In nucleotides, the CDR3 is TGCAGCGCTGGCCCAGATACGCAGTATTTT. Its protein is CSAGPDTQYF.

This clonotype has just a few counts. The chain recombines TRBV19 with TRBJ2-5, with a weak D call TRBD2 (5 bases). The CDR3 has 14 residues. The germline V and J ends were trimmed by 4 bases and 2 bases, with 11 bases remaining between them. Germline assignment: CDR1 LNHDA and CDR2 SQIVND (reference sequence). The CDR3 here is CASSRGFRQETQYF. The CDR3, as DNA: TGTGCCAGTAGTAGAGGGTTCAGGCAAGAGACCCAGTACTTC.

This chain uses TRBV20-1 with TRBJ2-3; 7 bases fit TRBD2. Trimming removed 4 bases from V and 2 bases from J; junction bases left unmatched: 9. There are 15 residues in the CDR3. The V gene's germline CDR1 is DFQATT and CDR2 SNEGSKA (reference sequence). CDR3 sequence reads: CSATRGRGPTDTQYF. DNA for the CDR3: TGCAGTGCTACGCGGGGGAGAGGGCCCACAGATACGCAGTATTTT.

This sequence joins TRBV5-1 and TRBJ1-4; 8 positions agree with TRBD1. Trimming took 4 bases from V and 8 from J; bases not matched to a gene: 16. Per germline, CDR1 SGHRS and CDR2 YFSETQ. CDR3 size: 17 residues. The DNA for the CDR3 is TGCGCCAGCAGCGCCGGACAGGGTGATGCAATCGGGGAAAAACTGTTTTTT. Encoded protein: CASSAGQGDAIGEKLFF.

The table lists this clonotype with many counts. The chain is built from TRBV12-3 or TRBV12-4 and TRBJ1-4, with 7 bases aligning to TRBD1. Trimming removed 6 bases from V and 5 bases from J; junction bases left unmatched: 9. The CDR3 length is 15 residues. CDR3 loop: CASSRQGIRNEKLFF. CDR3 sequence (DNA): TGTGCCAGCAGCCGACAGGGAATTAGGAATGAAAAACTGTTTTTT.